This record concerns one T cell receptor (beta chain) sequence. Its antigen is not identified. The assay was immunoSEQ multiplex PCR, and TCRdb's table has in-frame clones only and misses some. The profile shows under 9,500 clones, over 70% of them singletons. Regarding time point: roughly 10-day in vitro stimulation with candidate neoantigen peptide 7. CDR1 and CDR2 (germline): MNHEY, SMNVEV (reference sequence). The CDR3 is made up of 15 amino acids. With V trimmed by 5 bases and J by 2 bases, 3 bases remained unmatched. This sample was included in a study of PD-1 blockade in mismatch repair-deficient tumors.

The TCR comes from an adult with mismatch repair-deficient cancer. The chain couples TRBV27 to TRBJ1-5; TRBD1 aligns across 10 bases. The specimen comprised cells cultured in vitro, sampled from a patient treated with pembrolizumab. The CDR3 here is CASSIGTGGNQPQHF. CDR3 coding DNA: TGTGCCAGCAGTATTGGGACAGGGGGCAATCAGCCCCAGCATTTT.